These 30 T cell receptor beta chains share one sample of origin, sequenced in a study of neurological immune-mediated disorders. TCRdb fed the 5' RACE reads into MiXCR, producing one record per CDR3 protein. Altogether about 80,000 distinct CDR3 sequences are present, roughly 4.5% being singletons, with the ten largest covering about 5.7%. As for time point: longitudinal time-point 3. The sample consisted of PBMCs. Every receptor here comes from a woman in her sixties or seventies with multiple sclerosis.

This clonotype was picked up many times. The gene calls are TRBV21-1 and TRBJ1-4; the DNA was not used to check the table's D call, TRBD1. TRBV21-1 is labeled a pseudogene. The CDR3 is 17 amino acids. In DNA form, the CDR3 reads TGTGCCAGCAGCAAACTACCTACAGGGGACTTCAATGAAAAACTGTTTTTT. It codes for CASSKLPTGDFNEKLFF.

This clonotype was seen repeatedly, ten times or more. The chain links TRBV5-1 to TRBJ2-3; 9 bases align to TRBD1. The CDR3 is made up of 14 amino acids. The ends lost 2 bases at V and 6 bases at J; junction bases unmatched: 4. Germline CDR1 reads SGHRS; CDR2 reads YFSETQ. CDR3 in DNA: TGCGCCAGCAGCTTCGGGACAGGGACCGATACGCAGTATTTT. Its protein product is CASSFGTGTDTQYF.

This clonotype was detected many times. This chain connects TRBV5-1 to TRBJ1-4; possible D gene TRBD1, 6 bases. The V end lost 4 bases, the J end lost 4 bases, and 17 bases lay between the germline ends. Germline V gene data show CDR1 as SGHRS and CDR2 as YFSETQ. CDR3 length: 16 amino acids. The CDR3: CASSLIPGQSNEKLFF. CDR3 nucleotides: TGCGCCAGCAGCCTCATCCCGGGACAAAGTAATGAAAAACTGTTTTTT.

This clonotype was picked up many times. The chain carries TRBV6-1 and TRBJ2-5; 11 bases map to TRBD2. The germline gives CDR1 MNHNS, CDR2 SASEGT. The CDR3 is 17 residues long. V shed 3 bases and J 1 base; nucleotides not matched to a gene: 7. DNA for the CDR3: TGTGCCAGCAGTGAGACGGGACTAGCGGAAATCCAAGAGACCCAGTACTTC. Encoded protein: CASSETGLAEIQETQYF.

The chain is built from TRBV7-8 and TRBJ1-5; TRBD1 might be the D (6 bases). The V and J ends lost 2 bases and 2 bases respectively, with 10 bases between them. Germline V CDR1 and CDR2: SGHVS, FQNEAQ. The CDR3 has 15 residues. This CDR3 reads CASSLSPGGNQPQHF. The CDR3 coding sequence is TGTGCCAGCAGCTTAAGCCCAGGGGGCAATCAGCCCCAGCATTTT.

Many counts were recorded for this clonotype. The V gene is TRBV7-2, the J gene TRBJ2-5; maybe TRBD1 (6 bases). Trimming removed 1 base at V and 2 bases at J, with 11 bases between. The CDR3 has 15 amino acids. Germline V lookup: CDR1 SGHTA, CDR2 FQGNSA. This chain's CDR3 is CASSLDMGQQETQYF. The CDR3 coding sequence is TGTGCCAGCAGCTTAGATATGGGACAACAAGAGACCCAGTACTTC.

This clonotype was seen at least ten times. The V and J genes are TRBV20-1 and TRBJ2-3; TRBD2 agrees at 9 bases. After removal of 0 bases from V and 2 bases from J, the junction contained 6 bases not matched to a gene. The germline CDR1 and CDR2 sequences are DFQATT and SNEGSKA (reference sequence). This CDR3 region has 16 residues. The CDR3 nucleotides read TGCAGTGCTAGAGAGCCCAGCGGGGGGTTCACAGATACGCAGTATTTT. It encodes CSAREPSGGFTDTQYF.

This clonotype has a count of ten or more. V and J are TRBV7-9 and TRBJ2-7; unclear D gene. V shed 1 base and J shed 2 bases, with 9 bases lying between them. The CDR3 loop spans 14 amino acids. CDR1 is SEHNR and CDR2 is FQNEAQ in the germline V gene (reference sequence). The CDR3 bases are TGTGCCAGCAGCTTAGTTTCAGGAACCTACGAGCAGTACTTC. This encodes CASSLVSGTYEQYF. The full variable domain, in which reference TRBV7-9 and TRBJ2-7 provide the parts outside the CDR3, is DTGVSQNPRHKITKRGQNVTFRCDPISEHNRLYWYRQTLGQGPEFLTYFQNEAQLEKSRLLSDRFSAERPKGSFSTLEIQRTEQGDSAMYLCASSLVSGTYEQYFGPGTRLTVT.

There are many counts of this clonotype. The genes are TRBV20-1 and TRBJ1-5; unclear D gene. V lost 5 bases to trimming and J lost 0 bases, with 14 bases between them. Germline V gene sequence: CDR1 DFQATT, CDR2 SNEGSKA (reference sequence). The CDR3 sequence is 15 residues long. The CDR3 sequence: CSARSRLDSNQPQHF. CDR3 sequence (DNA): TGCAGTGCTCGAAGTAGGCTAGATAGCAATCAGCCCCAGCATTTT.

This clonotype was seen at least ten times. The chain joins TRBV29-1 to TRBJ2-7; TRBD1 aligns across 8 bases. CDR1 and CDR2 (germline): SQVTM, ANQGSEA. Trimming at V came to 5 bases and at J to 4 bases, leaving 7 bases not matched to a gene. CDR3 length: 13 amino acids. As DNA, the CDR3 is TGCAGCGTTAAGATCGGACAGGGTTACGAGCAGTACTTC. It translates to CSVKIGQGYEQYF.

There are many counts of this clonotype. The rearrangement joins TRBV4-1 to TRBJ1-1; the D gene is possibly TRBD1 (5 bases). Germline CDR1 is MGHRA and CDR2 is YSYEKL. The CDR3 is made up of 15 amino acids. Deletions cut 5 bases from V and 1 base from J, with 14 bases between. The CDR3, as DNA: TGCGCCAGCAGCGTCCCGGGACGGTCGAACACTGAAGCTTTCTTT. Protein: CASSVPGRSNTEAFF.

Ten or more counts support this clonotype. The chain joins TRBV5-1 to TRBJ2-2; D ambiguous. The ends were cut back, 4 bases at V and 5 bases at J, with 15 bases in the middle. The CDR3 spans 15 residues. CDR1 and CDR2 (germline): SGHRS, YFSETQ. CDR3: CASSPSSVTTGELFF. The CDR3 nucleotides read TGCGCCAGCAGCCCCAGCTCGGTTACTACCGGGGAGCTGTTTTTT.

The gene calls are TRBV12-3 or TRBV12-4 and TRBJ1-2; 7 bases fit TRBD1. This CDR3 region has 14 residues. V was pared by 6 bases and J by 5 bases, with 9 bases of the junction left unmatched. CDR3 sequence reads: CASSQDREGYGYTF. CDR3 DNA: TGTGCCAGCAGCCAAGACAGGGAAGGGTATGGCTACACCTTC.

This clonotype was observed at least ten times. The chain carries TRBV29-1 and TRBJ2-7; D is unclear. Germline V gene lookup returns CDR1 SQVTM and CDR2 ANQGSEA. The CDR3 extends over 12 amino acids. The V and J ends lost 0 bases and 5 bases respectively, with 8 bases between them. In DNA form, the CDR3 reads TGCAGCGTTGAAGAGGGTCGCAACGAGCAGTACTTC. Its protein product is CSVEEGRNEQYF.

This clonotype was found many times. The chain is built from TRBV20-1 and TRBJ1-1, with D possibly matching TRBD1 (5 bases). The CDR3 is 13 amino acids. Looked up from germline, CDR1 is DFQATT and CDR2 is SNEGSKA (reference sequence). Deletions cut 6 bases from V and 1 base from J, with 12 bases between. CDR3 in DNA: TGCAGTGCCTGGGGGGGGTGGAACACTGAAGCTTTCTTT. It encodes CSAWGGWNTEAFF.

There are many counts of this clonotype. The CDR3 sequence: CSARVVWSGYNEQFF. CDR3 sequence (DNA): TGCAGTGCTAGGGTGGTGTGGAGCGGCTACAATGAGCAGTTCTTC. V is TRBV20-1 and J is TRBJ2-1, with D maybe TRBD2 (5 bases). Germline V gene sequence: CDR1 DFQATT, CDR2 SNEGSKA (reference sequence). With 3 bases removed from V and 3 bases from J, the gap between germline ends came to 15 bases. This CDR3 is built from 15 residues.

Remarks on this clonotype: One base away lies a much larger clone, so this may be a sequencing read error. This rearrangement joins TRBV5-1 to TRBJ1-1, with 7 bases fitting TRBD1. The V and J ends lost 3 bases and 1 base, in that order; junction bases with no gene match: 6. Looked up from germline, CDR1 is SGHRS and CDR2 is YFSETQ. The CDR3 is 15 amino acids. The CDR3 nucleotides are TGCGCCAGCAGCTGCGAGACAGGGAGGAACACTGAAGCTTTCTTT. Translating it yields CASSCETGRNTEAFF.

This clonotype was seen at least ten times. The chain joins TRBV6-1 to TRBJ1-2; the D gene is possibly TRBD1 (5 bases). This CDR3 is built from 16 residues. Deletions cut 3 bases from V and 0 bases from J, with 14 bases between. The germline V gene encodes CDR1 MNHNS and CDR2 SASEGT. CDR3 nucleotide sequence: TGTGCCAGCAGTGACCAGGGACGGAGAGCTAACTATGGCTACACCTTC. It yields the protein CASSDQGRRANYGYTF.

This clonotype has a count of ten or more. The CDR3 nucleotides are TGTGCCAGCAGCAATGTGGGACCCGGGACCCAGTACTTC. Its translation: CASSNVGPGTQYF. The V gene is TRBV5-6, the J gene TRBJ2-5, with D tentatively TRBD1 or TRBD2 (5 bases each). Germline V gene lookup returns CDR1 SGHDT and CDR2 YYEEEE. The germline V and J ends were trimmed by 4 bases and 7 bases, with 14 bases remaining between them. This CDR3 comprises 13 residues.

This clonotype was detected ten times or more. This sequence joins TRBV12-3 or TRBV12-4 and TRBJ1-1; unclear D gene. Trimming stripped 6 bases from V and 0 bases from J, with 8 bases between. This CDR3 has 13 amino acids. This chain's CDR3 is CASSLMVNTEAFF. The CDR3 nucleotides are TGTGCCAGCAGCTTAATGGTGAACACTGAAGCTTTCTTT.

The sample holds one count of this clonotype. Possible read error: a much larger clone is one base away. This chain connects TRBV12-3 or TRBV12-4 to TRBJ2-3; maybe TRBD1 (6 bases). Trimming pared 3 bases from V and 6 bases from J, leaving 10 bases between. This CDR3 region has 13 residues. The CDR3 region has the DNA TGTGCCAGCAGTTTCGCAGGGGACGATACGCAGTATTTT. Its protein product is CASSFAGDDTQYF.

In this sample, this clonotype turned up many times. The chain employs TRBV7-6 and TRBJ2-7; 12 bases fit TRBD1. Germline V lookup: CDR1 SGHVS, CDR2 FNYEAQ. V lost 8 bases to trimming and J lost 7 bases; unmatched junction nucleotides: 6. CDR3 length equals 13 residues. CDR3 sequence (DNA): TGTGCCAGCGGGGACAGGGGGCGCTGGGAGCAGTACTTC. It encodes CASGDRGRWEQYF.

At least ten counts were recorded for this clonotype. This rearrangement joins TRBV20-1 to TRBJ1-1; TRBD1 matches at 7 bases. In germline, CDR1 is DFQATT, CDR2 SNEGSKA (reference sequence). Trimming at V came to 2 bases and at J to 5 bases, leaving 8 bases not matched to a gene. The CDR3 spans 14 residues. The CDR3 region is CSARSGSGGTEAFF. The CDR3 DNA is TGCAGTGCTAGAAGTGGATCAGGGGGTACTGAAGCTTTCTTT.

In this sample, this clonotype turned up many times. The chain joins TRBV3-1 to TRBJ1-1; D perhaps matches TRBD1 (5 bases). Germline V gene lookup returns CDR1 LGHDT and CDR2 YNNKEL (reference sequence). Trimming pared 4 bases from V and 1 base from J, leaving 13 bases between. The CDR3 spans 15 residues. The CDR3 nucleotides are TGTGCCAGCAGCCTGAGAGCAGGGCAGAACACTGAAGCTTTCTTT. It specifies CASSLRAGQNTEAFF. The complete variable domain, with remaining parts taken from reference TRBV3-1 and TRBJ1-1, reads DTAVSQTPKYLVTQMGNDKSIKCEQNLGHDTMYWYKQDSKKFLKIMFSYNNKELIINETVPNRFSPKSPDKAHLNLHINSLELGDSAVYFCASSLRAGQNTEAFFGQGTRLTVV.

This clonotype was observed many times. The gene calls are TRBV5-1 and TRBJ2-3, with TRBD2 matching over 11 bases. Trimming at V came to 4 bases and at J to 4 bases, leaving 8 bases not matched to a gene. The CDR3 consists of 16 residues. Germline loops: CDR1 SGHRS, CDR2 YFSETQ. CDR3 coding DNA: TGCGCCAGCAGCCCCTTGACTAGCGGGGTCCCAGATACGCAGTATTTT. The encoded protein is CASSPLTSGVPDTQYF.

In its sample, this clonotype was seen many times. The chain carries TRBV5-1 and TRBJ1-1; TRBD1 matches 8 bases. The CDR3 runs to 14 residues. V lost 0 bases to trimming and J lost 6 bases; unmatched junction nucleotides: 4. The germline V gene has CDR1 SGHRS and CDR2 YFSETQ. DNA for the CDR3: TGCGCCAGCAGCTTGGGGACAGGGAATTCTGAAGCTTTCTTT. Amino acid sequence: CASSLGTGNSEAFF.

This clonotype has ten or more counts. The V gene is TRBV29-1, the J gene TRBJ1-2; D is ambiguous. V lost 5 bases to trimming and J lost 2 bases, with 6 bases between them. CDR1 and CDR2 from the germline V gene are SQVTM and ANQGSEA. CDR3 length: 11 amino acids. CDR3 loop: CSVSGNYGYTF. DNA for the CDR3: TGCAGCGTTTCCGGGAACTATGGCTACACCTTC.

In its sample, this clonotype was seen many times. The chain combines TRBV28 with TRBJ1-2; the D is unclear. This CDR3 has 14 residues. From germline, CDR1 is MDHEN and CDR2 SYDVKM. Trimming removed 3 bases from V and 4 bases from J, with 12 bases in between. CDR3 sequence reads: CASSFGPTGYGYTF. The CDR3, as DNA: TGTGCCAGCAGTTTTGGGCCCACGGGCTATGGCTACACCTTC.

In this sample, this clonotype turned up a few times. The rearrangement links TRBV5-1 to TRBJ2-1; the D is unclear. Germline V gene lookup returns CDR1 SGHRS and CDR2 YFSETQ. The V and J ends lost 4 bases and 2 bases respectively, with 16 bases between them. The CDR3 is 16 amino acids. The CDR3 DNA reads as TGCGCCAGCAGCCCCGGACCCCGCGGTCCCTACAATGAGCAGTTCTTC. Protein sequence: CASSPGPRGPYNEQFF.

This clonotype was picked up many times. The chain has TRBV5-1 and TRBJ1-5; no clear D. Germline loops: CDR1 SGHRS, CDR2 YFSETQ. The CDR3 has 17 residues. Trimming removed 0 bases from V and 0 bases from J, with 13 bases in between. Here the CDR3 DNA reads TGCGCCAGCAGCTTGGATGGTGGCAGTTATAGCAATCAGCCCCAGCATTTT. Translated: CASSLDGGSYSNQPQHF.